This T cell receptor (beta chain) is from a study of blood T cell repertoires in COVID-19. Looking at the study overall: The samples span acute and convalescent COVID-19 from the United States, Italy and Spain. From T cells, B-cell-depleted T cells, or PBMCs came the material, which was cDNA or gDNA.

Seattle participants joined during active infection and were tracked over time. Original analysis: The authors estimated nucleated cell counts from reference gene primer amplification. Profiled with immunoSEQ multiplex PCR; TCRdb holds only in-frame clones, not every one. V and J calls and clone size are given by that table; D and trimming were obtained from the DNA. The sample shows some 200,000 clones, less than 95% of them seen only once. Unmatched junction bases numbered 12, after V lost 4 bases and J lost 5 bases. There are 15 residues in the CDR3. Germline V lookup: CDR1 SGHNT, CDR2 YYREEE (reference sequence).

Specimen: peripheral blood. The chain is built from TRBV5-4 and TRBJ2-7; 7 bases map to TRBD1. The receptor comes from a man aged 25 to 45 with COVID-19, enrolled during active disease. The CDR3 sequence: CASSLTGRAFNEQYF. The CDR3 DNA sequence: TGTGCCAGCAGCCTGACAGGGCGCGCTTTCAACGAGCAGTACTTC.